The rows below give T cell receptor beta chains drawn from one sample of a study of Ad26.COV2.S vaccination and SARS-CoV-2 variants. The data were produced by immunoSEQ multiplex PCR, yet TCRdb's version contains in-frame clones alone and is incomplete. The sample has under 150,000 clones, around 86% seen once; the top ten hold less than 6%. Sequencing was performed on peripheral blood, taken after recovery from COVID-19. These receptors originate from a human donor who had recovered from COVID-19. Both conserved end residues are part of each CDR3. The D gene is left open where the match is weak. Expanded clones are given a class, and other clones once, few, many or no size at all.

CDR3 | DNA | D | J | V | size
CASSYGTLETQYF | TGTGCCAGCAGCTACGGAACTCTGGAGACCCAGTACTTC | . | TRBJ2-5 | TRBV7-2 | .
CASSQVDRSGNTIYF | TGCGCCAGCAGCCAAGTTGACCGCTCTGGAAACACCATATATTTT | . | TRBJ1-3 | TRBV4-3 | .
CASSLWTGCEFF | TGTGCCAGCAGCCTATGGACAGGGTGTGAATTCTTC | TRBD1 | TRBJ2-1 | TRBV11-2 | .
CAWSGDSALAGYEQYF | TGTGCCTGGAGCGGGGACAGTGCGTTGGCGGGCTACGAGCAGTACTTC | TRBD1 | TRBJ2-7 | TRBV30 | .
CASSSNSGGGRDTQYF | TGTGCCAGCAGCTCCAATAGCGGGGGGGGCAGAGATACGCAGTATTTT | TRBD2 | TRBJ2-3 | TRBV7-2 | .
CASSIRETYEQYF | TGTGCCAGTAGTATAAGGGAGACCTACGAGCAGTACTTC | . | TRBJ2-7 | TRBV19 | .
CASSLHSNYGYTF | TGTGCCAGTAGTTTGCACAGCAACTATGGCTACACCTTC | . | TRBJ1-2 | TRBV19 | once
CASSLETSQFF | TGTGCCAGCAGTTTGGAGACTAGCCAGTTCTTC | TRBD2 | TRBJ2-1 | TRBV28 | once
CASPGGGSF | TGTGCCAGCCCTGGGGGGGGGAGCTTC | TRBD2 | TRBJ2-7 | TRBV27 | .
CASSLASGVGAFF | TGTGCCAGCAGCTTAGCGTCGGGGGTCGGAGCTTTCTTT | . | TRBJ1-1 | TRBV11-2 | .
CASSSPGAGAANTQYF | TGTGCCAGCAGTTCCCCAGGAGCGGGGGCCGCCAATACGCAGTATTTT | TRBD2 | TRBJ2-3 | TRBV28 | .
CASSLGHLNTGELFF | TGCGCCAGCAGCTTGGGCCACTTGAACACCGGGGAGCTGTTTTTT | . | TRBJ2-2 | TRBV5-1 | .
CASSSWGGKDTQYF | TGTGCCAGCAGCTCCTGGGGGGGGAAGGATACGCAGTATTTT | TRBD2 | TRBJ2-3 | TRBV9 | once
CASSRTTKRKGDEQFF | TGTGCCAGCAGCCGCACGACTAAACGAAAGGGGGATGAGCAGTTCTTC | . | TRBJ2-1 | TRBV28 | once
CASSSTGANEQYF | TGTGCCAGCAGTTCGACAGGGGCCAACGAGCAGTACTTC | TRBD1 | TRBJ2-7 | TRBV6-5 | .
CASSYPAGLAGALGNEQFF | TGTGCCAGCAGTTACCCCGCGGGACTAGCGGGGGCCCTAGGGAATGAGCAGTTCTTC | TRBD2 | TRBJ2-1 | TRBV6-2/TRBV6-3 | .
CASSLGGSGGREQYF | TGTGCCAGCAGCTTAGGAGGGTCGGGGGGGCGCGAGCAGTACTTC | TRBD2 | TRBJ2-7 | TRBV11-2 | .
CSVDKGFLGVNEQFF | TGCAGCGTTGATAAGGGGTTTTTAGGGGTGAATGAGCAGTTCTTC | . | TRBJ2-1 | TRBV29-1 | .
CASSIQNTEAFF | TGTGCCAGTAGTATCCAAAACACTGAAGCTTTCTTT | . | TRBJ1-1 | TRBV19 | .
CASSWVSYEQYF | TGTGCCAGCAGTTGGGTCTCCTACGAGCAGTACTTC | . | TRBJ2-7 | TRBV28 | .
CASSTGAAYNSPLHF | TGTGCCAGCAGCACAGGGGCGGCCTATAATTCACCCCTCCACTTT | TRBD1 | TRBJ1-6 | TRBV6-5 | .
CASSYGQGGGYTF | TGTGCCAGCAGTTACGGACAGGGAGGTGGCTACACCTTC | TRBD1 | TRBJ1-2 | TRBV27 | .
CASSQTGGGETQYF | TGTGCCAGCAGCCAAACAGGGGGAGGGGAGACCCAGTACTTC | . | TRBJ2-5 | TRBV7-9 | once
CASSLSPGGRGRNEQYF | TGTGCCAGCAGTTTATCTCCCGGGGGCAGGGGGCGTAACGAGCAGTACTTC | TRBD1 | TRBJ2-7 | TRBV28 | .
CASSQDGTGAMSSYNEQFF | TGCGCCAGCAGCCAAGATGGTACGGGGGCTATGAGCTCCTACAATGAGCAGTTCTTC | . | TRBJ2-1 | TRBV4-3 | .
CASSPSGAGWAEAFF | TGTGCCAGCTCACCATCCGGGGCAGGGTGGGCTGAAGCTTTCTTT | . | TRBJ1-1 | TRBV18 | .
CASSQYVAEETQYF | TGCGCCAGCAGCCAATACGTGGCCGAAGAGACCCAGTACTTC | . | TRBJ2-5 | TRBV4-1 | .
CASSLVGDQPQHF | TGTGCCAGCTCACTTGTGGGGGATCAGCCCCAGCATTTT | . | TRBJ1-5 | TRBV18 | .
CASSLAPQLGEKLFF | TGCGCCAGCAGCTTGGCGCCGCAGTTGGGGGAAAAACTGTTTTTT | . | TRBJ1-4 | TRBV5-1 | .
CASSLAVTASLQETQYF | TGTGCCAGCAGCTTGGCCGTAACGGCTAGCCTTCAGGAGACCCAGTACTTC | . | TRBJ2-5 | TRBV5-8 | .
CASSQHMGRNRTNYGYTF | TGTGCCAGCAGCCAACACATGGGACGCAACCGGACTAACTATGGCTACACCTTC | . | TRBJ1-2 | TRBV3-1/TRBV3-2 | .
CAWSDTGAYEQYF | TGTGCCTGGAGCGACACAGGGGCCTACGAGCAGTACTTC | TRBD1 | TRBJ2-7 | TRBV30 | .
CASSQGRGASSNQPQHF | TGTGCCAGTAGTCAAGGGAGGGGGGCCTCTAGCAATCAGCCCCAGCATTTT | . | TRBJ1-5 | TRBV19 | .
CASSTTSGGYNEQFF | TGTGCCAGCAGTACCACTAGCGGGGGCTACAATGAGCAGTTCTTC | TRBD2 | TRBJ2-1 | TRBV27 | .
CASSPRESTEAFF | TGTGCCAGCTCACCAAGGGAGAGCACTGAAGCTTTCTTT | . | TRBJ1-1 | TRBV18 | few
CASSLGTASTDTQYF | TGTGCCAGCAGTTTAGGGACCGCTAGCACAGATACGCAGTATTTT | . | TRBJ2-3 | TRBV28 | .
CASSVLGVWDNEQFF | TGTGCCAGCAGCGTTCTTGGGGTATGGGACAATGAGCAGTTCTTC | . | TRBJ2-1 | TRBV9 | .
CASSFYREEEKLFF | TGTGCCAGCAGTTTCTACAGGGAGGAGGAAAAACTGTTTTTT | . | TRBJ1-4 | TRBV6-5 | .
CASSVRLQGAIEQFF | TGTGCCAGCAGCGTCCGACTACAGGGGGCAATCGAGCAGTTCTTC | TRBD1 | TRBJ2-1 | TRBV9 | .
CASSVRWDSYEQYF | TGTGCCAGCAGCGTAAGGTGGGACTCCTACGAGCAGTACTTC | . | TRBJ2-7 | TRBV9 | .
CATGRGETEAFF | TGTGCCACCGGTAGGGGGGAGACTGAAGCTTTCTTT | . | TRBJ1-1 | TRBV7-9 | .
CASTPLGDLNQPQHF | TGTGCCAGCACCCCCCTCGGGGACCTCAATCAGCCCCAGCATTTT | . | TRBJ1-5 | TRBV2 | .
CAWSVWPIAGKATEAFF | TGTGCCTGGAGTGTATGGCCCATCGCGGGTAAAGCCACTGAAGCTTTCTTT | . | TRBJ1-1 | TRBV30 | .
CASSDGAAATDTQYF | TGTGCCAGCAGTGATGGGGCGGCAGCCACAGATACGCAGTATTTT | . | TRBJ2-3 | TRBV2 | .
CASSQDKALAQPQHF | TGCGCCAGCAGCCAAGATAAGGCTTTAGCTCAGCCCCAGCATTTT | . | TRBJ1-5 | TRBV4-1 | medium-sized
CASSPLPGTGSTGELFF | TGTGCCAGCTCACCACTTCCCGGGACAGGGTCCACCGGGGAGCTGTTTTTT | TRBD1 | TRBJ2-2 | TRBV18 | .
CASSSNTPGPREELFF | TGCGCCAGCAGCTCGAACACCCCGGGGCCCCGAGAGGAACTGTTTTTT | . | TRBJ1-4 | TRBV5-1 | .
CASRERDRGKGEQFF | TGTGCCAGCAGGGAACGGGACAGGGGGAAGGGTGAGCAGTTCTTC | TRBD1 | TRBJ2-1 | TRBV2 | .
CASSFTQQGAGRAFF | TGTGCCAGCAGCTTTACACAACAGGGGGCTGGACGGGCTTTCTTT | TRBD1 | TRBJ1-1 | TRBV7-8 | .
CASSFAGQRNEKLFF | TGCGCCAGCAGTTTCGCCGGACAGAGAAATGAAAAACTGTTTTTT | . | TRBJ1-4 | TRBV4-3 | .
CASSLQGAYTEAFF | TGTGCCAGCAGTTTACAAGGGGCGTACACTGAAGCTTTCTTT | . | TRBJ1-1 | TRBV28 | .
CASSGTAPEAFF | TGTGCCAGCAGCGGGACAGCACCTGAAGCTTTCTTT | TRBD1 | TRBJ1-1 | TRBV6-2/TRBV6-3 | .
CASSLEYSVVYGYTF | TGTGCCAGCAGCTTAGAATATTCCGTCGTCTATGGCTACACCTTC | . | TRBJ1-2 | TRBV7-2 | .
CASSFLGRSNEKLFF | TGTGCCAGCAGCTTCCTGGGGAGGTCCAATGAAAAACTGTTTTTT | . | TRBJ1-4 | TRBV5-5 | .
CAWNTGGDTEAFF | TGTGCCTGGAATACAGGCGGCGACACTGAAGCTTTCTTT | . | TRBJ1-1 | TRBV30 | .
CASGLAGQGKYEQYF | TGTGCTAGTGGTTTGGCGGGACAGGGTAAATACGAGCAGTACTTC | TRBD1 | TRBJ2-7 | TRBV12-5 | .
CASSDWVTSNQPQHF | TGTGCCAGCAGTGATTGGGTTACAAGCAATCAGCCCCAGCATTTT | . | TRBJ1-5 | TRBV6-1 | many
CASSLWTSGGETQYF | TGTGCCAGCAGCCTTTGGACTAGCGGGGGTGAGACCCAGTACTTC | TRBD2 | TRBJ2-5 | TRBV3-1/TRBV3-2 | .
CASTFGGAEEKLFF | TGTGCCAGCACCTTCGGCGGGGCAGAGGAAAAACTGTTTTTT | . | TRBJ1-4 | TRBV5-4 | .